This T cell receptor beta chain emerged from a study of PD-L1 blockade in urothelial cancer. The data were produced by immunoSEQ multiplex PCR, yet TCRdb's version contains in-frame clones alone and is incomplete. Of tens of thousands of clones in the sample, roughly 84% were seen once. This CDR3 comprises 15 residues. The germline CDR1 and CDR2 sequences are SGHRS and YFSETQ. V lost 2 bases and J lost 6, with 14 bases in between. The V gene is TRBV5-1, the J gene TRBJ2-2; perhaps TRBD1 as D (5 bases). The receptor was derived from a man aged 60 to 75 with urothelial cancer. Source: PBMCs, taken around atezolizumab (anti-PD-L1) treatment. This CDR3 is CASSFRDFKAGELFF. Here the CDR3 DNA reads TGCGCCAGCAGCTTCAGGGATTTCAAAGCCGGGGAGCTGTTTTTT.